This is a list of T cell receptor beta chains from one sample in a study of blood T cell repertoires in COVID-19. Sequencing used immunoSEQ multiplex PCR; TCRdb keeps in-frame clones, though not all of them. The repertoire includes about 150,000 clones, 85% to 90% of them detected once, and around 15% sits in the top ten. What was sequenced was peripheral blood. The receptors come from a man aged 18-30 years with COVID-19, enrolled during active disease. Both conserved end residues are part of each CDR3. The D gene is left open where the match is weak. The size field is filled for only some rows; it gives once, few, many or a size class.

>TRBJ2-1|-|TRBV29-1|TRBD2
CSVGGTSDRYEQFF
TGCAGCGTGGGGGGGACTAGCGACCGGTATGAGCAGTTCTTC
>TRBJ2-2|-|TRBV11-3|-
CASSSELTGELFF
TGTGCCAGCAGCTCCGAACTCACCGGGGAGCTGTTTTTT
>TRBJ1-1|-|TRBV27|-
CASSLGGITEAFF
TGTGCCAGCAGTTTGGGAGGGATCACTGAAGCTTTCTTT
>TRBJ2-7|-|TRBV27|TRBD2
CASRGGDKGPSYEQYF
TGTGCCAGCAGGGGGGGGGATAAGGGGCCTTCCTACGAGCAGTACTTC
>TRBJ2-1|-|TRBV2|TRBD2
CASSRTSGLHEQFF
TGTGCCAGCAGTCGGACTAGCGGTCTCCATGAGCAGTTCTTC
>TRBJ2-3|-|TRBV3-1/TRBV3-2|-
CASSQEGASTDTQYF
TGTGCCAGCAGCCAAGAGGGAGCCTCCACAGATACGCAGTATTTT
>TRBJ1-5|-|TRBV28|TRBD1
CASSLVGTGYNQPQHF
TGTGCCAGCAGTTTAGTGGGGACAGGGTACAATCAGCCCCAGCATTTT
>TRBJ2-1|-|TRBV19|-
CASSREGQGGRFF
TGTGCCAGTAGCCGGGAGGGACAGGGTGGTCGGTTCTTC
>TRBJ2-2|-|TRBV5-1|-
CASSSHTGDKHGELFF
TGCGCCAGCAGTAGTCACACAGGAGATAAGCACGGGGAGCTGTTTTTT
>TRBJ2-1|-|TRBV9|-
CASSGGTSGEQFF
TGTGCCAGCAGCGGCGGGACGAGCGGTGAGCAGTTCTTC
>TRBJ2-7|-|TRBV1|-
CTSSHMGGAYYEQYF
TGCACCAGCAGCCACATGGGGGGGGCGTACTACGAGCAGTACTTC
>TRBJ1-5|once|TRBV2|-
CASRRVSNQPQHF
TGTGCCAGCAGACGGGTTAGCAATCAGCCCCAGCATTTT
>TRBJ2-7|once|TRBV7-6|-
CASSLSYGYEQYF
TGTGCCAGCAGCTTATCTTACGGGTACGAGCAGTACTTC
>TRBJ2-1|-|TRBV3-1/TRBV3-2|-
CASSQGRASFNEQFF
TGTGCCAGCAGCCAAGGCCGCGCGAGTTTCAATGAGCAGTTCTTC
>TRBJ2-7|-|TRBV7-2|TRBD1
CASSLDHDRGYEQYF
TGTGCCAGCAGCTTAGACCACGACAGGGGGTACGAGCAGTACTTC
>TRBJ2-7|-|TRBV27|TRBD1
CASSLGTGVSYEQYF
TGTGCCAGCAGTTTAGGGACAGGGGTCTCCTACGAGCAGTACTTC
>TRBJ2-1|once|TRBV10-3|-
CAISFRTTSLYNEQFF
TGTGCCATCAGCTTCCGGACCACTAGCCTATACAATGAGCAGTTCTTC
>TRBJ2-2|-|TRBV11-3|TRBD1
CASSTDRGPGELFF
TGTGCCAGCAGCACGGACAGGGGTCCCGGGGAGCTGTTTTTT
>TRBJ2-3|-|TRBV5-8|TRBD2
CASSALAGTDTQYF
TGTGCCAGCAGCGCCCTAGCGGGCACAGATACGCAGTATTTT
>TRBJ2-1|once|TRBV6-5|-
CASRARYNEQFF
TGTGCCAGCAGGGCCCGCTACAATGAGCAGTTCTTC
>TRBJ2-7|-|TRBV28|TRBD2
CASRGGTYEQYF
TGTGCCAGTCGGGGGGGGACCTACGAGCAGTACTTC
>TRBJ2-1|-|TRBV30|-
CAWSGRAFGNEQFF
TGTGCCTGGAGTGGGAGGGCCTTTGGCAATGAGCAGTTCTTC
>TRBJ2-3|once|TRBV18|TRBD2
CASSPGRGSDTQYF
TGTGCCAGCTCACCCGGGCGGGGGTCGGATACGCAGTATTTT
>TRBJ2-1|-|TRBV5-1|TRBD2
CASSRTSGNVYNEQFF
TGCGCCAGCAGCCGGACTAGCGGGAACGTTTACAATGAGCAGTTCTTC
>TRBJ1-2|-|TRBV7-2|-
CASSPRGGSDSYGYTF
TGTGCCAGCAGCCCCCGGGGGGGGTCGGACTCCTATGGCTACACCTTC
>TRBJ2-7|-|TRBV7-2|-
CASSPNYEQYF
TGTGCCAGCAGCCCTAACTACGAGCAGTACTTC
>TRBJ2-5|-|TRBV24-1|TRBD2
CATSESTSGILETQYF
TGTGCCACCAGTGAGTCGACTAGCGGGATATTAGAGACCCAGTACTTC
>TRBJ1-5|-|TRBV30|-
CAWSGRPGAQHF
TGTGCCTGGAGTGGGCGACCAGGGGCCCAGCATTTT
>TRBJ1-2|once|TRBV5-5|-
CASSFERTDGYTF
TGTGCCAGCAGCTTTGAGCGCACCGATGGCTACACCTTC
>TRBJ2-3|-|TRBV6-2/TRBV6-3|TRBD1
CASSYSRSTGTGVHPDTQYF
TGTGCCAGCAGTTACTCGAGATCCACCGGCACAGGGGTTCACCCAGATACGCAGTATTTT
>TRBJ1-2|-|TRBV27|TRBD1
CASSFNRGYGYTF
TGTGCCAGCAGTTTTAACAGGGGCTATGGCTACACCTTC
>TRBJ2-1|few|TRBV27|-
CASSFKDFNEQFF
TGTGCCAGCAGTTTTAAGGACTTCAATGAGCAGTTCTTC
>TRBJ2-7|-|TRBV4-1|TRBD1
CASSQDGQGVSYEQYF
TGCGCCAGCAGCCAAGATGGGCAGGGGGTATCCTACGAGCAGTACTTC
>TRBJ2-7|-|TRBV5-5|TRBD2
CASSLRGLAEDYEQYF
TGTGCCAGCAGCTTGAGGGGACTAGCGGAGGATTACGAGCAGTACTTC
>TRBJ2-1|-|TRBV11-3|TRBD2
CASSLDSTSGNEQFF
TGTGCCAGCAGCTTAGATTCGACTAGCGGTAATGAGCAGTTCTTC
>TRBJ2-2|-|TRBV19|-
CATRGYLGGSGELFF
TGTGCCACCAGAGGCTACTTGGGGGGATCCGGGGAGCTGTTTTTT
>TRBJ2-4|-|TRBV19|TRBD1
CASSIHRGTKNIQYF
TGTGCCAGTAGTATCCACAGGGGAACCAAAAACATTCAGTACTTC
>TRBJ1-5|-|TRBV24-1|-
CATSSAGPGIRENQPQHF
TGTGCCACCTCCTCGGCGGGACCGGGCATTAGGGAGAATCAGCCCCAGCATTTT
>TRBJ2-6|-|TRBV6-5|TRBD2
CAIQRSGNGANVLTF
TGTGCCATACAACGAAGCGGGAATGGGGCCAACGTCCTGACTTTC
>TRBJ2-7|-|TRBV27|TRBD2
CASRTSGTYEQYF
TGTGCCAGCAGGACTAGCGGAACCTACGAGCAGTACTTC
>TRBJ2-1|-|TRBV28|-
CASSFEYNEQFF
TGTGCCAGCAGTTTCGAGTACAATGAGCAGTTCTTC
>TRBJ2-5|-|TRBV5-4|TRBD2
CASSSGLGDLGPQYF
TGTGCCAGCAGCTCCGGACTAGGGGACCTGGGGCCCCAGTACTTC
>TRBJ2-7|few|TRBV9|TRBD2
CASSATSGSHEQYF
TGTGCCAGCAGCGCGACTAGCGGGAGCCACGAGCAGTACTTC
>TRBJ1-2|-|TRBV28|-
CASSLGGGYGYTF
TGTGCCAGCAGTTTGGGCGGGGGCTATGGCTACACCTTC
>TRBJ1-3|-|TRBV13|-
CASRGWGESSGNTIYF
TGTGCCAGCAGGGGATGGGGGGAGAGCTCTGGAAACACCATATATTTT
>TRBJ1-4|-|TRBV7-8|TRBD1
CASSLVTGDIEKLFF
TGTGCCAGCAGCTTAGTTACAGGGGACATAGAAAAACTGTTTTTT